This entry features one T cell receptor beta chain sequence. Its antigen remains unknown. This sample was included in a study of T cell responses to AZD1222 COVID-19 vaccine. General study points: White British people made up most donors, females outnumbered males, and clonal diversity was possibly underestimated. Unmutated variant regions are reportedly the target of nearly half of TCRs that are spike-specific.

With 3 bases removed from V and 3 bases from J, the gap between germline ends came to 8 bases. Germline CDR1 reads SQVTM; CDR2 reads ANQGSEA. The CDR3 spans 13 residues. Some clones are missing from TCRdb's copy, which holds only in-frame ones; the method was immunoSEQ multiplex PCR. The table has about 120,000 clones, roughly nine tenths seen once. The receptor was isolated from an adult in good health. Source: peripheral blood, taken on day 0 of AZD1222 vaccination. The rearrangement uses TRBV29-1 and TRBJ2-2; D unclear. The CDR3 nucleotides read TGCAGCGTTGATAGGTCGTACACCGGGGAGCTGTTTTTT. Encoded protein: CSVDRSYTGELFF.